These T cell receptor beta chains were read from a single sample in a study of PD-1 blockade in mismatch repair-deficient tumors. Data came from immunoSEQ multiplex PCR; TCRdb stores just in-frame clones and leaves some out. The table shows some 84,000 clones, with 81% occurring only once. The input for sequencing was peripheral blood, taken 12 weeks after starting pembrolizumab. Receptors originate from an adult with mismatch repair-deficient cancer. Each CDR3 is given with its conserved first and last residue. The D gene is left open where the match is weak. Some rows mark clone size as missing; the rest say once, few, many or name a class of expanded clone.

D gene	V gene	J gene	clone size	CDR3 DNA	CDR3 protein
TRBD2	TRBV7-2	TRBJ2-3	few	TGTGCCAGCCGGGGTAGCGGGTTGCGCACAGATACGCAGTATTTT	CASRGSGLRTDTQYF
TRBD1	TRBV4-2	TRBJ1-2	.	TGTGCCAGCAGCCAAGATTTCGACAGGGCAGCGCATGGCTACACCTTC	CASSQDFDRAAHGYTF
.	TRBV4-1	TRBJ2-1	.	TGCGCCAGCAGCCGACCGGGACAACGCTCCTACAATGAGCAGTTCTTC	CASSRPGQRSYNEQFF
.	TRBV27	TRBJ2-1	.	TGTGCCAGCAGTGAGGACGGCTCCTACAATGAGCAGTTCTTC	CASSEDGSYNEQFF
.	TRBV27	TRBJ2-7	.	TGTGCCAGCAGTTTATATTACGGGCCCTACGAGCAGTACTTC	CASSLYYGPYEQYF
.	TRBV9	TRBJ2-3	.	TGTGCCAGCAGCTTAGACTATACTGGGGGTACGCAGTATTTT	CASSLDYTGGTQYF
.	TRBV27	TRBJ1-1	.	TGTGCCAGCAGTTTAAGGGGGAACACTGAAGCTTTCTTT	CASSLRGNTEAFF
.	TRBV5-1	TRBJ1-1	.	TGCGCCAGCAGCTTGAGGGGGGCGAACACTGAAGCTTTCTTT	CASSLRGANTEAFF
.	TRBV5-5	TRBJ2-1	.	TGTGCCAGCAGCTCCGGAGGGTTACAGAATGAGCAGTTCTTC	CASSSGGLQNEQFF
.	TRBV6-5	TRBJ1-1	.	TGTGCCAGCAGTTACGCCGGGGTCCGGAACACTGAAGCTTTCTTT	CASSYAGVRNTEAFF
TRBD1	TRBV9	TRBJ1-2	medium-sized	TGTGCCAGCAGCGGCGGAGGGACAGCTGATGGCTACACCTTC	CASSGGGTADGYTF
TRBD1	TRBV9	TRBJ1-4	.	TGTGCCAGCAGCGTTGGGGGGGACCCCAGGGGGGAAAAACTGTTTTTT	CASSVGGDPRGEKLFF
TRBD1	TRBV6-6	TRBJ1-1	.	TGTGCCAGCAGTCTGACAGGGATGAACACTGAAGCTTTCTTT	CASSLTGMNTEAFF
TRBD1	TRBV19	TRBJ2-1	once	TGTGCCAGTAGTATATCCCCAAGGACAGGCCAAAGCGGTGAGCAGTTCTTC	CASSISPRTGQSGEQFF
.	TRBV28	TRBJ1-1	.	TGTGCCAGCAGTTTAGGGGTTGTGGGGGGAACTGAAGCTTTCTTT	CASSLGVVGGTEAFF
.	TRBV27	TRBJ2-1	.	TGTGCCAGCAGTAGAGGGACGGATAACAATGAGCAGTTCTTC	CASSRGTDNNEQFF
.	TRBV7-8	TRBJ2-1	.	TGTGCCAGCAGCTTAGCATGGGGGGGGCCCTACAATGAGCAGTTCTTC	CASSLAWGGPYNEQFF
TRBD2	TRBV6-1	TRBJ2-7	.	TGTGCCAGCCGGGGGACTAGCGGCTCCCCCTATGAGCAGTACTTC	CASRGTSGSPYEQYF
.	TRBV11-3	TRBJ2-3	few	TGTGCCAGCAGCTTAGAGGACTATACGCAGTATTTT	CASSLEDYTQYF
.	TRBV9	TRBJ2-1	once	TGTGCCAGCAGCGTGGGAAGACAGCAATACAATGAGCAGTTCTTC	CASSVGRQQYNEQFF
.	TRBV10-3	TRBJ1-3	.	TGTGCCATCAAGGGAGCGGGATCTGGAAACACCATATATTTT	CAIKGAGSGNTIYF
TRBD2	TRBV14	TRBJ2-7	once	TGTGCCAGCAGCCAAGGGGGGGAGGGCGAGGATCCCTTC	CASSQGGEGEDPF
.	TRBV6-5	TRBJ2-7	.	TGTGCCAGCATAGGCGTAACGGGCTCCTACGAGCAGTACTTC	CASIGVTGSYEQYF
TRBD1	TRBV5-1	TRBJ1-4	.	TGCGCCAGCAGCTTGGCCGGACAGGGGGAAAAACTGTTTTTT	CASSLAGQGEKLFF
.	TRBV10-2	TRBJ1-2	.	TGCGCCAGCAGTGAGTCGAGGGACTATGGCTACACCTTC	CASSESRDYGYTF
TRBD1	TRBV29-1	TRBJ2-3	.	TGCAGCGTTGAAAAGGACAGGGGGGTCGCGCAGTATTTT	CSVEKDRGVAQYF
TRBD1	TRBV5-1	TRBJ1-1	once	TGCGCCAGCAGCCCCAGGGGGGCGGACACTGAAGCTTTCTTT	CASSPRGADTEAFF
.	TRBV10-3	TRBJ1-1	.	TGTGCCATCAGTGAGTCGAGGGTAGGGAGGGGTGGCACTGAAGCTTTCTTT	CAISESRVGRGGTEAFF
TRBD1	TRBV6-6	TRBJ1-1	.	TGTGCCAGCAGGCCAGGGACAGGGGCTGAAGCTTTCTTT	CASRPGTGAEAFF
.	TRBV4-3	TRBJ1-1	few	TGCGCCAGCAGCCGTGAGGGGAACACTGAAGCTTTCTTT	CASSREGNTEAFF
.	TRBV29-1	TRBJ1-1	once	TGCAGCGTTGACCGGACAGTTTTGAACACTGAAGCTTTCTTT	CSVDRTVLNTEAFF
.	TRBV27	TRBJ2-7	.	TGTGCCAGCAGCCAGGGGGGGCGGAGGGAGCAGTACTTC	CASSQGGRREQYF
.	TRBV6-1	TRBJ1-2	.	TGTGCCAGCATAACTCCGGGACCCCGAGGCGATGGCTACACCTTC	CASITPGPRGDGYTF
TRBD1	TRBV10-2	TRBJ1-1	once	TGCGCCAGCAGTCCGGACAGGTGGGGGACTGAAGCTTTCTTT	CASSPDRWGTEAFF
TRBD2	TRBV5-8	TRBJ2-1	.	TGTGCCAGCAGCTTGGTGTTAGCGGGAGGCGGTGAGCAGTTCTTC	CASSLVLAGGGEQFF
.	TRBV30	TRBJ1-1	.	TGTGCCTGGAGTGGGGCAGTGAACACTGAAGCTTTCTTT	CAWSGAVNTEAFF
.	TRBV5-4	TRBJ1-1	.	TGTGCCAGCAGCTTGGCCGCGAACACTGAAGCTTTCTTT	CASSLAANTEAFF
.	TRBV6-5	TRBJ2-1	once	TGTGCCAGCAGTCCACCGAAACTAGGAGTCAATGAGCAGTTCTTC	CASSPPKLGVNEQFF
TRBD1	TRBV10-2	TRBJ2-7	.	TGCGCCAGCAGAACCCGGGACAGGGGTACCTACGAGCAGTACTTC	CASRTRDRGTYEQYF
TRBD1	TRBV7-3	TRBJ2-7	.	TGTGCCACCGCACAGGGGGCGTCCTACGAGCAGTACTTC	CATAQGASYEQYF
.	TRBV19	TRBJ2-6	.	TGTGCCAGTAGTCCCATGGGGGCTGGGGCCAACGTCCTGACTTTC	CASSPMGAGANVLTF
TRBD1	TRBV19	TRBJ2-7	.	TGTGCCAGTAGTCCCCTAGACAGGGGAGATTACTACGAGCAGTACTTC	CASSPLDRGDYYEQYF
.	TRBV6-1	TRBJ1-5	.	TGTGCCAGCAGTGATTGGGACAGCAATCAGCCCCAGCATTTT	CASSDWDSNQPQHF
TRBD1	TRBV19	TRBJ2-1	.	TGTGCCAGTAGTTCCGACAGGGCGGATGAGCAGTTCTTC	CASSSDRADEQFF
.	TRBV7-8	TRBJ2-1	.	TGTGCCAGCAGCTTGGCGGCTCTAGCGAGTGAGCAGTTCTTC	CASSLAALASEQFF
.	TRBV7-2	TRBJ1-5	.	TGTGCCAGCAGCACCGGAGGTAGCAATCAGCCCCAGCATTTT	CASSTGGSNQPQHF
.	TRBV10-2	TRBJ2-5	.	TGCGCCAGCAGGGACTACCAAGAGACCCAGTACTTC	CASRDYQETQYF
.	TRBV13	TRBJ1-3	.	TGTGCCAGCAGCTTACGAGAGACAGGCTCTGGAAACACCATATATTTT	CASSLRETGSGNTIYF
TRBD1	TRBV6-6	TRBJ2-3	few	TGTGCCAGCAGATCCTCCGGGACAGGCACAGATACGCAGTATTTT	CASRSSGTGTDTQYF
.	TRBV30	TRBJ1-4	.	TGTGCCTGGAGTGTTTTTGGGGGCCGCGTAAATGAAAAACTGTTTTTT	CAWSVFGGRVNEKLFF
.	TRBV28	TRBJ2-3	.	TGTGCCAGCAGTCTTAGCACAGATACGCAGTATTTT	CASSLSTDTQYF
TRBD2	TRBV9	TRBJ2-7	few	TGTGCCAGCAGCGTAGCAGCGGGAGCTTACGAGCAGTACTTC	CASSVAAGAYEQYF
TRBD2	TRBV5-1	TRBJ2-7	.	TGCGCCAGCAGCCAAGCTAGCGGATCCTACGAGCAGTACTTC	CASSQASGSYEQYF
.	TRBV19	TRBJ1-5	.	TGTGCCAGTAGTTCACGAAGGGGGAGCAATCAGCCCCAGCATTTT	CASSSRRGSNQPQHF
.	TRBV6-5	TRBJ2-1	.	TGTGCCAGCAGTTATGGGGGAGACTACAATGAGCAGTTCTTC	CASSYGGDYNEQFF
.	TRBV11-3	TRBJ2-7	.	TGTGCCAGCAGCTTAGAGGGGGGTCAGGGACGCTACGAGCAGTACTTC	CASSLEGGQGRYEQYF
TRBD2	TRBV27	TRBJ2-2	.	TGTGCCAGCAGTCTAGTACCGGGACTAGCGGGAGGCCCGGACACCGGGGAGCTGTTTTTT	CASSLVPGLAGGPDTGELFF
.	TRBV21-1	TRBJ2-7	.	TGTGCCAGCAGCAGTAGCGGGGGAACCTACGAGCAGTACTTC	CASSSSGGTYEQYF
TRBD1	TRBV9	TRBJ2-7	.	TGTGCCAGCAGCGGAAAGACAGGGGGCGAAATCTACGAGCAGTACTTC	CASSGKTGGEIYEQYF